This record looks at one T cell receptor beta chain sequence and its context. The CDR3 is 13 amino acids. Germline assignment: CDR1 LNHDA and CDR2 SQIVND (reference sequence). The J segment lost 7 bases and the V segment lost 8 bases, leaving 5 bases of the junction unmatched. The sample belongs to a study of control samples from healthy donors and cancer patients. The repertoire was sequenced with immunoSEQ multiplex PCR; TCRdb's copy has only in-frame clones and lacks some. The sample holds fewer than 200,000 clones, more than 90% seen once. The chain carries TRBV19 and TRBJ2-7; 13 nucleotides match TRBD2. Specimen: blood. This sequence originates from a man aged 25 to 45 in good health. Here the CDR3 reads CASALTSGGEQYF. CDR3 nucleotide sequence: TGTGCCAGTGCCCTGACTAGCGGGGGGGAGCAGTACTTC.